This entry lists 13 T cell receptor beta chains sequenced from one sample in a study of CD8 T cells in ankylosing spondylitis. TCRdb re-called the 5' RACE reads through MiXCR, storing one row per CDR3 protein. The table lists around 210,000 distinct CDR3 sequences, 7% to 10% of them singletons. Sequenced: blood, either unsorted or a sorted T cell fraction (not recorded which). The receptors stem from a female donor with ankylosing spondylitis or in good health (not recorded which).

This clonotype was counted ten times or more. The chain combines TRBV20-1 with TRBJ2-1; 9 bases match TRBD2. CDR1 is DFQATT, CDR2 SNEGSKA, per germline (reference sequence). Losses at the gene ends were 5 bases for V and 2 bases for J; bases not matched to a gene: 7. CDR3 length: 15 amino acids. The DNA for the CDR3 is TGCAGTGCTCGTAGCGGGAGAAGTCCCTACAATGAGCAGTTCTTC. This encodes CSARSGRSPYNEQFF.

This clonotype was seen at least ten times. CDR3: CASSPGAGSTYEQYF. The DNA for the CDR3 is TGTGCCAGCAGCCCCGGGGCAGGGTCGACCTACGAGCAGTACTTC. The chain recombines TRBV3-1 with TRBJ2-7; tentatively, D is TRBD1 or TRBD2 (5 bases each). V dropped 4 bases and J dropped 2 bases, with 15 bases sitting between them. This CDR3 spans 15 amino acids. Germline loops: CDR1 LGHDT, CDR2 YNNKEL (reference sequence).

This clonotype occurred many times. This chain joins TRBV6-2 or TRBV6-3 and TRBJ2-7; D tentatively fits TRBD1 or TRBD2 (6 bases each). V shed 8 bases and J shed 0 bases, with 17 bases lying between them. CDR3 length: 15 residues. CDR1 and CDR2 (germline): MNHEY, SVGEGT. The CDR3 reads CASLLGASVSYEQYF. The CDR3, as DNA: TGTGCCAGCCTCCTGGGGGCTAGCGTCTCCTACGAGCAGTACTTC.

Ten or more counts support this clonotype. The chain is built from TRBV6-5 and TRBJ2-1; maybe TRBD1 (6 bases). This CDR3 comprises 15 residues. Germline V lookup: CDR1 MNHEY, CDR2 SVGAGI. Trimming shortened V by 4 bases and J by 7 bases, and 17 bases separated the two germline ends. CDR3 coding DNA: TGTGCCAGCAGTTCCCTCTGGGGGCGTGGGAATGAGCAGTTCTTC. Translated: CASSSLWGRGNEQFF.

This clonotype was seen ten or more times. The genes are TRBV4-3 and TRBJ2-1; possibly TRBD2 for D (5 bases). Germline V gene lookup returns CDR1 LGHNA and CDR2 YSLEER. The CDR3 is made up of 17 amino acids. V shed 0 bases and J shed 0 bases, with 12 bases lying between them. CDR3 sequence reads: CASSQDFTGSSYNEQFF. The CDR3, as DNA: TGCGCCAGCAGCCAAGATTTTACGGGAAGCTCCTACAATGAGCAGTTCTTC.

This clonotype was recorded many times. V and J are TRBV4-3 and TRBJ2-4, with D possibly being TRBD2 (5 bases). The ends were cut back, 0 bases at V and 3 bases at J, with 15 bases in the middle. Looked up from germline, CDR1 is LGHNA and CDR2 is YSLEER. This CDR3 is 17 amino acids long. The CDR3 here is CASSQDRSSAGKNIQYF. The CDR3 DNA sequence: TGCGCCAGCAGCCAAGATAGGTCAAGCGCGGGCAAAAACATTCAGTACTTC.

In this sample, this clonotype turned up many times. The CDR3 nucleotides are TGTGCCAGCAGCCCCCATCCTAGCGGGAATCCGAGCGAGCAGTACTTC. This translates into CASSPHPSGNPSEQYF. The chain uses TRBV7-7 and TRBJ2-7; 9 positions agree with TRBD2. The CDR3 consists of 16 residues. V was clipped by 5 bases and J by 6 bases; unmatched bases: 14. Germline CDR1 SSHAT, CDR2 FNYEAQ (reference sequence).

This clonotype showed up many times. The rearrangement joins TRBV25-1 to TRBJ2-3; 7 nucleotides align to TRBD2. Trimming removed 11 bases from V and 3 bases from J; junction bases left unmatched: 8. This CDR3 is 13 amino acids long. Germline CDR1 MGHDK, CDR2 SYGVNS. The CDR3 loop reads CAHGGEGTDTQYF. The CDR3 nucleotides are TGTGCCCACGGCGGGGAGGGGACAGATACGCAGTATTTT.

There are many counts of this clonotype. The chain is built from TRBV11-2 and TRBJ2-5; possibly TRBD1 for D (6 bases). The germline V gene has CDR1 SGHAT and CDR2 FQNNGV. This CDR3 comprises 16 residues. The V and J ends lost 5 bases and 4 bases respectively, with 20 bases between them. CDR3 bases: TGTGCCAGCAGCGTCCAAACAGGGAGAGGACGAGAGACCCAGTACTTC. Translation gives CASSVQTGRGRETQYF.

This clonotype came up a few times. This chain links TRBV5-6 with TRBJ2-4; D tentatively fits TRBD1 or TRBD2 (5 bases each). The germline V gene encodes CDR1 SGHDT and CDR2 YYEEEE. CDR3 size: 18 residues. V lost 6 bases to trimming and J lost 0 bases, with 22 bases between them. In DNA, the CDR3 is TGTGCCAGCACCTACCGGGACCGGGAACTTCTAGCCAAAAACATTCAGTACTTC. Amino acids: CASTYRDRELLAKNIQYF. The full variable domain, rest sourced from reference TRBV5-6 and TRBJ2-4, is DAGVTQSPTHLIKTRGQQVTLRCSPKSGHDTVSWYQQALGQGPQFIFQYYEEEERQRGNFPDRFSGHQFPNYSSELNVNALLLGDSALYLCASTYRDRELLAKNIQYFGAGTRLSVL.

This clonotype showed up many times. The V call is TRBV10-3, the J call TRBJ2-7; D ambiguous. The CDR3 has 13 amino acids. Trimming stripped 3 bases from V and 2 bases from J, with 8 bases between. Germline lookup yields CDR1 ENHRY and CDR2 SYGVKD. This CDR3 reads CAISDEKTYEQYF. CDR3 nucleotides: TGTGCCATCAGTGACGAGAAGACCTACGAGCAGTACTTC.

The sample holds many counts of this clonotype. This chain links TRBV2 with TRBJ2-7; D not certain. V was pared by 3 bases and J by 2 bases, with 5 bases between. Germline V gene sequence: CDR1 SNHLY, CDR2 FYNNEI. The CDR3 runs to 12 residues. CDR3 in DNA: TGTGCCAGCAGTGACAGGACCTACGAGCAGTACTTC. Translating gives CASSDRTYEQYF.

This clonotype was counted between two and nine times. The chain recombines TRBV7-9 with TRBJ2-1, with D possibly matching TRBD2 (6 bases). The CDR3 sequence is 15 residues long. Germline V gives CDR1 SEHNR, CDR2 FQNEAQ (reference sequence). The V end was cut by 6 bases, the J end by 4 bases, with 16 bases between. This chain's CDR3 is CASSYPGTFYNEQFF. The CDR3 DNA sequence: TGTGCCAGCAGTTATCCCGGGACTTTTTACAATGAGCAGTTCTTC.